The T cell receptor (beta chain) described here comes from a study of metastatic and nonmetastatic thyroid tumors. Across the study: Across blood and tumor or nodule tissue, repertoires from malignant and benign thyroid patients were compared with one another.

This clone was picked up many times. No patient had received any treatment before thyroid surgery. In the source study's methods: A classifier for distant metastasis in papillary thyroid cancer was constructed using CDR3 differences observed across clinicopathological groups. TCRdb redid the clone calls on the PCR reads using MiXCR. The V and J calls reflect TCRdb's pipeline rather than the authors' work. The sample comprises more than 20,000 clones, approximately 12% of which are singletons, and over 4% rests with the top ten. V lost 5 bases and J lost 1, with 11 bases in between. In germline, CDR1 is SEHNR, CDR2 FQNEAQ (reference sequence). This CDR3 contains 14 residues.

The TCR was taken from a female donor with papillary thyroid cancer or a benign thyroid nodule (not recorded which). Some clones in this sample may be carry-over from other donors' samples. The sample taken for sequencing was blood. The chain combines TRBV7-9 with TRBJ1-1; D is ambiguous. CDR3: CASSAWVENTEAFF. DNA of the CDR3: TGTGCCAGCAGCGCATGGGTGGAGAACACTGAAGCTTTCTTT.